Following are 26 T cell receptor beta chains from one sample sequenced in a study of STAT3 mutations in large granular lymphocyte leukemia. Findings and limits, study-wide: Every T-LGLL patient had at least one immunodominant TCRbeta clonotype.

Which antigens these TCRs recognize remains unknown. Repertoires were generated with immunoSEQ multiplex PCR, while TCRdb's copy carries only in-frame clones and drops some. In the table there are about 20,000 clones, roughly 90% of which are singletons. The sample consisted of peripheral blood mononuclear cells. The receptors derive from a man aged 55-75 years with T-cell large granular lymphocyte leukemia. Some clones in this sample may be carry-over from other donors' samples.

The rearrangement joins TRBV27 to TRBJ2-3; D possibly uses TRBD1 or TRBD2 (6 bases each). The germline CDR1 and CDR2 sequences are MNHEY and SMNVEV (reference sequence). Trimming took off 4 bases at V and 0 bases at J, with 20 bases between the two ends. This CDR3 has 18 residues. CDR3: CASSSPRGEASSTDTQYF. The CDR3 DNA reads as TGTGCCAGCAGTTCCCCTAGGGGGGAAGCGTCTAGCACAGATACGCAGTATTTT.

The chain joins TRBV9 to TRBJ1-1; D perhaps matches TRBD1 (5 bases). The CDR3 is 15 residues long. CDR1 and CDR2 (germline): SGDLS, YYNGEE. V was trimmed by 1 base and J by 4 bases, leaving 14 bases between them. The CDR3 DNA follows: TGTGCCAGCAGCGTACGGGGGGGAGGAGGCACTGAAGCTTTCTTT. Its translation: CASSVRGGGGTEAFF.

The rearrangement uses TRBV9 and TRBJ2-7; TRBD2 matches at 10 bases. Germline trimming cut 3 bases from V and 2 bases from J; bases unmatched to any gene: 2. CDR1 is SGDLS, CDR2 YYNGEE, per germline. The CDR3 length is 14 residues. CDR3 protein: CASSGTSGPYEQYF. Written as DNA, the CDR3 is TGTGCCAGCAGCGGGACTAGCGGACCCTACGAGCAGTACTTC.

This sequence joins TRBV12-5 and TRBJ2-3; D unclear. CDR1 LGHNT and CDR2 FRNRAP come from the germline V gene. V lost 9 bases and J 0 bases, leaving 10 bases between the germline ends. This CDR3 has 13 residues. The CDR3 reads CASMTTSTDTQYF. CDR3 sequence (DNA): TGTGCTAGCATGACAACTAGCACAGATACGCAGTATTTT.

This sequence joins TRBV18 and TRBJ1-1; D ambiguous. The germline CDR1 and CDR2 sequences are KGHSH and LQKENI. Trimming took off 8 bases at V and 0 bases at J, with 16 bases between the two ends. The CDR3 runs to 15 residues. CDR3 DNA: TGTGCCAGCACCTCCGGAAGTTCAGTGAACACTGAAGCTTTCTTT. Encoded protein: CASTSGSSVNTEAFF.

The chain couples TRBV9 to TRBJ2-3; tentatively, D is TRBD2 (5 bases). This CDR3 comprises 16 residues. V was shortened by 2 bases and J by 0 bases, with 13 bases between the two germline ends. The V gene's germline CDR1 is SGDLS and CDR2 YYNGEE. CDR3 residues: CASSVGSTASTDTQYF. The CDR3 DNA reads as TGTGCCAGCAGCGTTGGGAGCACCGCTAGCACAGATACGCAGTATTTT. The full variable domain, with the rest looked up from reference TRBV9 and TRBJ2-3, is DSGVTQTPKHLITATGQRVTLRCSPRSGDLSVYWYQQSLDQGLQFLIQYYNGEERAKGNILERFSAQQFPDLHSELNLSSLELGDSALYFCASSVGSTASTDTQYFGPGTRLTVL.

The V call is TRBV2, the J call TRBJ2-7; 10 nucleotides agree with TRBD1. This CDR3 region has 15 residues. V lost 3 bases to trimming and J lost 6 bases; unmatched junction nucleotides: 8. CDR1 is SNHLY and CDR2 is FYNNEI in the germline V gene. CDR3 in DNA: TGTGCCAGCAGTGAGACGGGACAGGGGTTTTCCGAGCAGTACTTC. This codes for CASSETGQGFSEQYF.

The rearrangement joins TRBV28 to TRBJ2-7; D possibly corresponds to TRBD1 (5 bases). Deletions cut 0 bases from V and 2 bases from J, with 5 bases between. Germline loops: CDR1 MDHEN, CDR2 SYDVKM. The CDR3 has 13 amino acids. CDR3 in DNA: TGTGCCAGCAGTTTATGGACAGCCTACGAGCAGTACTTC. Amino acids: CASSLWTAYEQYF.

This rearrangement joins TRBV30 to TRBJ2-2; unclear D gene. V gave up 4 bases and J gave up 1 base, with 13 bases separating them. This CDR3 contains 15 residues. Per germline, CDR1 GTSNPN and CDR2 SVGIG (reference sequence). The CDR3 DNA follows: TGTGCCTGGACCCTGGTGTTACGGAACACCGGGGAGCTGTTTTTT. It encodes CAWTLVLRNTGELFF.

This chain connects TRBV5-1 to TRBJ1-5, with a weak D call TRBD1 (5 bases). The V gene's germline CDR1 is SGHRS and CDR2 YFSETQ. V was cut by 0 bases and J by 4 bases, with 17 bases left in between. This CDR3 is built from 17 residues. The CDR3 DNA is TGCGCCAGCAGCTTGGGGTCAGGGACTCTAGGAAATCAGCCCCAGCATTTT. Amino acids: CASSLGSGTLGNQPQHF.

The chain has TRBV18 and TRBJ1-5, with TRBD1 matching over 8 bases. CDR3 length: 14 amino acids. J gave up 7 bases and V 5 bases, and 7 bases lay outside the gene matches. Germline CDR1 is KGHSH and CDR2 is LQKENI. CDR3: CASSSLTGEQPQHF. The DNA for the CDR3 is TGTGCCAGCTCATCGCTGACAGGGGAGCAGCCCCAGCATTTT.

The chain couples TRBV6-4 to TRBJ2-3; TRBD2 is a possible D gene (5 bases). This CDR3 has 13 amino acids. Germline V lookup: CDR1 MRHNA, CDR2 SNTAGT. Between the trimmed V and J ends, which lost 5 bases and 6 bases, there was a span of 12 bases. The CDR3 bases are TGTGCCAGCAGTCGTACTAGGTTGGATACGCAGTATTTT. Amino acids: CASSRTRLDTQYF.

The chain has TRBV10-3 and TRBJ2-5, with TRBD2 matching 16 bases. The J segment lost 5 bases and the V segment lost 2 bases, leaving 5 bases of the junction unmatched. The CDR3 contains 17 residues. Germline CDR1 and CDR2: ENHRY and SYGVKD. DNA for the CDR3: TGTGCCATCAGTGAGGGGACTAGCGGGAGGGCTGGGGAGACCCAGTACTTC. Amino acids: CAISEGTSGRAGETQYF.

This chain connects TRBV19 to TRBJ1-1, with D unclear. Germline CDR1 LNHDA, CDR2 SQIVND (reference sequence). CDR3 size: 13 residues. V was shortened by 10 bases and J by 1 base, with 13 bases between the two germline ends. The CDR3 is CATNDNPNTEAFF. DNA of the CDR3: TGTGCCACCAACGACAATCCGAACACTGAAGCTTTCTTT.

The rearrangement uses TRBV6-6 and TRBJ1-1; 9 positions agree with TRBD1. The CDR3 totals 16 residues. V dropped 5 bases and J dropped 2; count of bases not matched to a gene: 9. Germline V gene data show CDR1 as MNHNY and CDR2 as SVGAGI (reference sequence). The chain's CDR3 is CASSHGTGWGNTEAFF. CDR3 DNA sequence: TGTGCCAGCAGTCACGGGACAGGGTGGGGAAACACTGAAGCTTTCTTT.

The chain employs TRBV7-3 and TRBJ2-2; D is possibly TRBD1 (6 bases). CDR3 length equals 15 residues. Germline assignment: CDR1 SGHTA and CDR2 FQGTGA. The ends were cut back, 7 bases at V and 3 bases at J, with 15 bases in the middle. The CDR3 loop reads CASNTGLGDTGELFF. CDR3 nucleotides: TGTGCCAGCAACACAGGGCTTGGGGACACCGGGGAGCTGTTTTTT.

This chain joins TRBV5-6 and TRBJ1-2; D may be TRBD1 (5 bases). CDR3 length: 15 amino acids. Trimming pared 5 bases from V and 3 bases from J, leaving 17 bases between. In germline, CDR1 is SGHDT, CDR2 YYEEEE. CDR3: CASSGGGFDHYGYTF. The DNA of the CDR3 is TGTGCCAGCAGTGGGGGAGGCTTTGACCACTATGGCTACACCTTC.

V and J are TRBV7-9 and TRBJ1-2; D call uncertain. Germline loops: CDR1 SEHNR, CDR2 FQNEAQ (reference sequence). V gave up 1 base and J gave up 7 bases, with 16 bases separating them. The CDR3 spans 15 residues. CDR3 protein: CASSLVVSSPSGYTF. The CDR3, as DNA: TGTGCCAGCAGCTTAGTTGTGTCTTCCCCCTCTGGCTACACCTTC.

The chain carries TRBV5-1 and TRBJ2-7; unclear D gene. V shed 1 base and J shed 0 bases, with 5 bases lying between them. There are 13 residues in the CDR3. Germline V gives CDR1 SGHRS, CDR2 YFSETQ. Here the CDR3 DNA reads TGCGCCAGCAGCTTGCCCCCCTCCTACGAGCAGTACTTC. This gives the protein CASSLPPSYEQYF.

The rearrangement uses TRBV2 and TRBJ2-7; 10 nucleotides agree with TRBD2. The CDR3 loop spans 14 amino acids. The V segment lost 6 bases and the J segment 5 bases; nucleotides outside the gene matches: 7. Germline-derived CDR1 and CDR2 are SNHLY and FYNNEI. CDR3: CASSPGLARDEQYF. In nucleotides, the CDR3 is TGTGCCAGCAGCCCGGGACTAGCGCGTGACGAGCAGTACTTC.

The V gene is TRBV18, the J gene TRBJ1-1; 7 positions agree with TRBD1. This CDR3 has 16 amino acids. Germline loops: CDR1 KGHSH, CDR2 LQKENI. Unmatched junction bases numbered 10, after V lost 4 bases and J lost 2 bases. CDR3 sequence: CASSLSMDRTNTEAFF. CDR3 coding DNA: TGTGCCAGCTCACTGTCGATGGACAGGACTAACACTGAAGCTTTCTTT.

The gene calls are TRBV4-3 and TRBJ1-4; no definite D call. Trimming removed 0 bases from V and 8 bases from J, with 10 bases in between. The CDR3 is 14 residues long. Per the germline V gene, CDR1 is LGHNA and CDR2 is YSLEER. The DNA of the CDR3 is TGCGCCAGCAGCCAAGATATCCAACGGGAAAAACTGTTTTTT. Translating gives CASSQDIQREKLFF.

V usage is TRBV6-5 and J usage is TRBJ2-7, with a tentative D call TRBD1 (6 bases). Between the trimmed V and J ends, which lost 6 bases and 0 bases, there was a span of 12 bases. Per germline, CDR1 MNHEY and CDR2 SVGAGI. This CDR3 is 14 amino acids long. The CDR3 spells CASRQTGSSYEQYF. CDR3 nucleotides: TGTGCCAGCAGGCAAACAGGGAGCTCCTACGAGCAGTACTTC.

The rearrangement uses TRBV11-2 and TRBJ2-7; a weak D match, TRBD2 (6 bases). CDR1 and CDR2 (germline): SGHAT, FQNNGV. Trimming cost V 5 bases and J 2 bases, with 28 bases left between them. This CDR3 has 19 residues. CDR3 amino acids: CASSKNSGREGGLTYEQYF. DNA of the CDR3: TGTGCCAGCAGCAAAAATAGCGGCCGGGAAGGAGGCTTAACCTACGAGCAGTACTTC.

The CDR3 here is CASSQTSGSEYNEQFF. The CDR3 DNA sequence: TGCGCCAGCAGCCAAACGAGCGGGAGCGAGTACAATGAGCAGTTCTTC. The chain links TRBV4-1 to TRBJ2-1, with 8 bases identical to TRBD2. V was pared by 2 bases and J by 4 bases, with 7 bases of the junction left unmatched. The CDR3 loop spans 16 amino acids. The germline gives CDR1 MGHRA, CDR2 YSYEKL.

As DNA, the CDR3 is TGTGCCAGCTCACCACAAGTGGAGGGAGAGCAGTACTTC. Translating gives CASSPQVEGEQYF. The V call is TRBV18, the J call TRBJ2-7, with D possibly matching TRBD2 (6 bases). Trimming took 1 base from V and 7 from J, leaving 11 bases between them. Germline assignment: CDR1 KGHSH and CDR2 LQKENI. The CDR3 has 13 amino acids. Together with reference TRBV18 and TRBJ2-7, the CDR3 gives the full variable domain: NAGVMQNPRHLVRRRGQEARLRCSPMKGHSHVYWYRQLPEEGLKFMVYLQKENIIDESGMPKERFSAEFPKEGPSILRIQQVVRGDSAAYFCASSPQVEGEQYFGPGTRLTVT.